This TCR beta chain was found in a study of graft-versus-host responses after intestinal transplantation. Study information: Tacrolimus plus steroids were given to all recipients for 3 to 4 years, preceded by anti-thymocyte globulin induction. Study-level points and caveats: Allografts of one patient group, those with graft-donor T cell macrochimerism, had high graft-versus-host to host-versus-graft clonal ratios.

This CDR3 region has 11 residues. Germline V lookup: CDR1 MGHDK, CDR2 SYGVNS. Between the trimmed V and J ends, which lost 0 bases and 7 bases, there was a span of 3 bases. On this clone: The antigen is not known.

Measured with immunoSEQ multiplex PCR; TCRdb has only the in-frame clones, and not every one. The sample contains about 73,000 clones, 90% of which appear only once. The chain joins TRBV25-1 to TRBJ1-1; D is uncertain. The origin of this receptor is a human donor who was the organ donor for an intestinal transplant. The sequencing used unstimulated CD8+ T cells sorted from spleen or lymph node cells, collected before transplant. DNA of the CDR3: TGTGCCAGCAGTGAATACCGTGAAGCTTTCTTT. This sequence encodes CASSEYREAFF.